The sample holds one count of the clone carrying this T cell receptor (beta chain). The table came from immunoSEQ multiplex PCR; TCRdb's copy has only in-frame clones and leaves some out. The sample lists 270,000 or so clones; 80% to 85% were seen once. The data derive from a study of blood T cell repertoires in COVID-19. Sequenced input: PBMCs or T cells enriched from blood (not recorded which). The TCR was taken from a man over 45 who had recovered from COVID-19.

The CDR3: CASSQEGAPSAGELFF. The CDR3 DNA sequence: TGCGCCAGCAGCCAAGAAGGGGCCCCGAGCGCCGGGGAGCTGTTTTTT. The genes are TRBV4-3 and TRBJ2-2; D perhaps matches TRBD1 (5 bases). This CDR3 has 16 amino acids. V was shortened by 0 bases and J by 6 bases, with 14 bases between the two germline ends. Germline-derived CDR1 and CDR2 are LGHNA and YSLEER.